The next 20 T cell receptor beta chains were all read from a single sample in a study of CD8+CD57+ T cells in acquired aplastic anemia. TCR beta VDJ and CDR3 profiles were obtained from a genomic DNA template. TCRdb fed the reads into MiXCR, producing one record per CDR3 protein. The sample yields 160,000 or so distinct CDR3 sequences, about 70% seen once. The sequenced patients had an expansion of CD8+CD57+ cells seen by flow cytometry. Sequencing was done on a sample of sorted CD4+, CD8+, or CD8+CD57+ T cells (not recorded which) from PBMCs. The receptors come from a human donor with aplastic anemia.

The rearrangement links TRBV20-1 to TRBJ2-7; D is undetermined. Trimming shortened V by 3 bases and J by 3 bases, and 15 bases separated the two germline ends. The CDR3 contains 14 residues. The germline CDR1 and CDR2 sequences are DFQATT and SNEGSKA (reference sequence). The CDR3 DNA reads TGCAGTGCTAGGGCGTCTGCTGGTAGCTACGAGCAGTACTTC. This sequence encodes CSARASAGSYEQYF.

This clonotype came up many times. The chain's CDR3 is CSVGTEELGDGYTF. The CDR3 coding sequence is TGCAGCGTTGGAACGGAAGAGTTGGGGGATGGCTACACCTTC. The chain employs TRBV29-1 and TRBJ1-2, with D perhaps matching TRBD1 (5 bases). Trimming removed 4 bases from V and 6 bases from J, with 18 bases in between. The CDR3 is 14 residues long. Germline loops: CDR1 SQVTM, CDR2 ANQGSEA.

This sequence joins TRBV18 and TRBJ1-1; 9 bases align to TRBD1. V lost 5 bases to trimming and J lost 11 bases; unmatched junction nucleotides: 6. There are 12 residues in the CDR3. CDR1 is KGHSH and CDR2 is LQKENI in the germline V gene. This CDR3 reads CASSTGTGFAFF. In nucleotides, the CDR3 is TGTGCCAGCTCAACCGGGACAGGGTTTGCTTTCTTT.

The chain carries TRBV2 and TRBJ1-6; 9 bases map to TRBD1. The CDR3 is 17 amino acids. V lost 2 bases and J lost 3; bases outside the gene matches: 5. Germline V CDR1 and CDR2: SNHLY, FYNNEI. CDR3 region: CASSETWTGDYNSPLHF. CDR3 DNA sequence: TGTGCCAGCAGTGAAACCTGGACAGGGGACTATAATTCACCCCTCCACTTT.

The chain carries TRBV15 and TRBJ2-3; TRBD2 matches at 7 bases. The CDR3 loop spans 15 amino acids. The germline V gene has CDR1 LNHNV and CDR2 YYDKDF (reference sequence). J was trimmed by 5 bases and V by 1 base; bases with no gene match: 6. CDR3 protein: CATSRGGSLGDTQYF. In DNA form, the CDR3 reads TGTGCCACCAGCAGAGGCGGGAGCCTAGGAGATACGCAGTATTTT.

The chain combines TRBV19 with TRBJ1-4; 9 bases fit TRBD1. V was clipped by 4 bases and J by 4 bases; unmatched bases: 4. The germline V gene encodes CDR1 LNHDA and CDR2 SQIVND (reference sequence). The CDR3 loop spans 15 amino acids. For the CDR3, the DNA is TGTGCCAGTAGTAGGGACAGGGAGGGTAATGAAAAACTGTTTTTT. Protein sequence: CASSRDREGNEKLFF.

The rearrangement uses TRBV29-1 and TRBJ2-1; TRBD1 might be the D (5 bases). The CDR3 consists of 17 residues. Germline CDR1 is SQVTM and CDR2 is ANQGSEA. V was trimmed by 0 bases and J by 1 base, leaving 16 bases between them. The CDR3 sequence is CSVEDDGAFWSYNEQFF. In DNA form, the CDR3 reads TGCAGCGTTGAAGATGATGGGGCTTTCTGGTCCTACAATGAGCAGTTCTTC.

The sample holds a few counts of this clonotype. The CDR3 region is CASSASGPDTQYF. Here the CDR3 DNA reads TGTGCCAGCAGCGCTAGCGGGCCAGATACGCAGTATTTT. The chain recombines TRBV7-2 with TRBJ2-3; 8 bases align to TRBD2. Germline values: CDR1 SGHTA, CDR2 FQGNSA. This CDR3 spans 13 amino acids. The junction had 2 bases not matched to a gene; V was cut back by 5 bases and J by 4 bases.

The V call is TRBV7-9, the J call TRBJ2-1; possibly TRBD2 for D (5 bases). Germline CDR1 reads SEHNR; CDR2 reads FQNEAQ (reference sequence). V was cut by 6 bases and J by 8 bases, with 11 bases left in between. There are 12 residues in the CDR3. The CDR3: CASRWGEDEQFF. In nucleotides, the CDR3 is TGTGCCAGCAGGTGGGGAGAAGATGAGCAGTTCTTC.

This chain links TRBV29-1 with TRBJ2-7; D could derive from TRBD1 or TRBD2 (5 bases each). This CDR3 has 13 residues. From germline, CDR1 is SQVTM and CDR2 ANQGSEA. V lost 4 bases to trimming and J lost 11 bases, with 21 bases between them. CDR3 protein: CSVAGTDVRVKYF. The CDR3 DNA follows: TGCAGCGTTGCCGGGACGGACGTACGAGTGAAGTACTTC.

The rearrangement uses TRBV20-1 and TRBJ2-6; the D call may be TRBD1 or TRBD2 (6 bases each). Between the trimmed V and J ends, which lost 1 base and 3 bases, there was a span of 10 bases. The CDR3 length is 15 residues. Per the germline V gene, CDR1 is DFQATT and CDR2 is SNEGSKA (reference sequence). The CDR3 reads CSARARGGGANVLTF. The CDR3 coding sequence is TGCAGTGCTAGAGCCAGGGGAGGTGGGGCCAACGTCCTGACTTTC.

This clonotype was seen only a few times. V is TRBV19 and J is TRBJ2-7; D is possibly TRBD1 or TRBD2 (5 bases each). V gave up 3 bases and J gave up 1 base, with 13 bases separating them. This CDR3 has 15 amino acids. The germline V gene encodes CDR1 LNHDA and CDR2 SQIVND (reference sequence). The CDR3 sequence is CASSILATESYEQYF. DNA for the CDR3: TGTGCCAGTAGTATCTTAGCGACAGAGTCCTACGAGCAGTACTTC.

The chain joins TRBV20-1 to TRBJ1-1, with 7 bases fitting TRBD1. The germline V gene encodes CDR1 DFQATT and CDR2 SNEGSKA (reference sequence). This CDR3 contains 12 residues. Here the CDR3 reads CSVYQGVTEAFF. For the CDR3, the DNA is TGCAGCGTTTACCAGGGGGTCACTGAAGCTTTCTTT.

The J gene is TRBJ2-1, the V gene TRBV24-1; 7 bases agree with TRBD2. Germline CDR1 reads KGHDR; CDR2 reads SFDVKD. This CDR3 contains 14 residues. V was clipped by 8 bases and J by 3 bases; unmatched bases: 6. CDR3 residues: CATTSGVNYNEQFF. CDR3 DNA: TGTGCCACCACAAGCGGGGTGAACTACAATGAGCAGTTCTTC.

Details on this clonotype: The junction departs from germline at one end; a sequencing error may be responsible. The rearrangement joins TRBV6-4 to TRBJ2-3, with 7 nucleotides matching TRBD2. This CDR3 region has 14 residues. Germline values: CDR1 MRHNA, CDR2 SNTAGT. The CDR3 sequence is CASSATGGLDTQYF. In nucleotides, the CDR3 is TGTGCCAGCAGTGCCACGGGAGGTCTAGATACGCAGTACTTT.

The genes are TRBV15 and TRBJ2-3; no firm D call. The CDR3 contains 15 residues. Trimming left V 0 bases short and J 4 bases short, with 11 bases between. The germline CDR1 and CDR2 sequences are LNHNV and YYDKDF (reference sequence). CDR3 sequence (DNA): TGTGCCACCAGCAGAGATCGCGTCAACGCAGATACGCAGTATTTT. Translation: CATSRDRVNADTQYF.

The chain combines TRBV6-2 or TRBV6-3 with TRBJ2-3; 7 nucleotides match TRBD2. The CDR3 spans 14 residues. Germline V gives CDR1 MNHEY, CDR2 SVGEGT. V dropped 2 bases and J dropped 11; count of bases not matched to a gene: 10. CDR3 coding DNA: TGTGCCAGCAGTTACAGTGCGGGAGTCAATGAGCAGTATTTT. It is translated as CASSYSAGVNEQYF.

CDR3 protein: CSVDGRGENTGELFF. The CDR3 DNA sequence: TGCAGCGTTGATGGCAGGGGCGAGAACACCGGGGAGCTGTTTTTT. V usage is TRBV29-1 and J usage is TRBJ2-2; D may be TRBD1 (6 bases). This CDR3 has 15 residues. The germline V and J ends were trimmed by 3 bases and 1 base, with 12 bases remaining between them. Germline values: CDR1 SQVTM, CDR2 ANQGSEA.

The CDR3 DNA reads as TGCAGTGCTATCCTCGGAGGAGCAGATACGCAGTATTTT. Translated: CSAILGGADTQYF. V gene TRBV20-1 combines with J gene TRBJ2-3; D perhaps matches TRBD2 (5 bases). V was pared by 4 bases and J by 4 bases, with 12 bases between. The germline V gene encodes CDR1 DFQATT and CDR2 SNEGSKA (reference sequence). This CDR3 comprises 13 residues.

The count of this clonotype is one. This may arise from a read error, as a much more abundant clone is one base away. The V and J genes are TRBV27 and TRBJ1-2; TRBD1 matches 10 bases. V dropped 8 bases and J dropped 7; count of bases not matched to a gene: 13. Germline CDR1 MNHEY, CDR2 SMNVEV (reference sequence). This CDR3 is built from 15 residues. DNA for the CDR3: TGTGCCAGCGGGGGCCCGGGACAGGGGATGAGTGGCTACACCTTC. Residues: CASGGPGQGMSGYTF.